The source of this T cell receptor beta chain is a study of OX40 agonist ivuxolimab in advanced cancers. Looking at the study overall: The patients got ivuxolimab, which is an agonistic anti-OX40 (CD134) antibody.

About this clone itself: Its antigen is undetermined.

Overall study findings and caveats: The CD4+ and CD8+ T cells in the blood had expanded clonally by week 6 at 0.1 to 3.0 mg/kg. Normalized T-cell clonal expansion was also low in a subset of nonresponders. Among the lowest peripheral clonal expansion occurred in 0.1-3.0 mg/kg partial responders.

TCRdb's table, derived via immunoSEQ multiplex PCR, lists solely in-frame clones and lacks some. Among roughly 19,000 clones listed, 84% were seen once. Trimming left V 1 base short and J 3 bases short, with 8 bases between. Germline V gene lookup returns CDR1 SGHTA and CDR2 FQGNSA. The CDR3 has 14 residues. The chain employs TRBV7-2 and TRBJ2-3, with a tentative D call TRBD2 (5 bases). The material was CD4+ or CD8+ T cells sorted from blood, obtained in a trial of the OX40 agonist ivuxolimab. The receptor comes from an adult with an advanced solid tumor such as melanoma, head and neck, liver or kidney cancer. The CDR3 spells CASSLGLATDTQYF. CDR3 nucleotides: TGTGCCAGCAGCTTAGGGCTAGCTACAGATACGCAGTATTTT.